The present T cell receptor beta chain was sequenced within a study of blood T cell repertoires in COVID-19. TCRdb keeps only in-frame clones here, not all; method: immunoSEQ multiplex PCR. The sample carries a few hundred thousand clones, 89% recorded once. The age range of participants was about 18 to 89 years, with residence in about two dozen US areas. CDR1 KGHSH and CDR2 LQKENI come from the germline V gene. V lost 2 bases, J lost 1 base, and 9 bases lay in between. The CDR3 contains 15 residues. Sample: PBMCs or T cells enriched from blood (not recorded which). The receptor comes from a woman aged 25-40 years who had recovered from COVID-19. V and J are TRBV18 and TRBJ1-5; D gene unclear. CDR3 coding DNA: TGTGCCAGCTCACCATGGGTCGGGAGCAATCAGCCCCAGCATTTT. It yields the protein CASSPWVGSNQPQHF.